One sample yielded the 27 T cell receptor beta chains listed below, sequenced in a study of blood T cell repertoires in COVID-19. Assay used: immunoSEQ multiplex PCR; TCRdb lists only in-frame clones, some missing. The sample lists over 25,000 clones, approximately 80% occurring once. Sequencing input: peripheral blood. The origin of the receptors is a woman over 75 with acute or convalescent COVID-19.

The CDR3 loop reads CASSTTGDPNSPLHF. The CDR3 coding sequence is TGTGCCAGCAGCACGACAGGGGACCCTAATTCACCCCTCCACTTT. The rearrangement joins TRBV28 to TRBJ1-6; 8 bases line up with TRBD1. Trimming took 6 bases from V and 6 from J; bases not matched to a gene: 7. Germline lookup yields CDR1 MDHEN and CDR2 SYDVKM. This CDR3 is 15 amino acids long. The whole variable domain, filled in from reference TRBV28 and TRBJ1-6, reads DVKVTQSSRYLVKRTGEKVFLECVQDMDHENMFWYRQDPGLGLRLIYFSYDVKMKEKGDIPEGYSVSREKKERFSLILESASTNQTSMYLCASSTTGDPNSPLHFGNGTRLTVT.

The chain has TRBV15 and TRBJ2-5, with 10 bases lining up with TRBD1. Germline V lookup: CDR1 LNHNV, CDR2 YYDKDF (reference sequence). With V trimmed by 5 bases and J by 4 bases, 10 bases remained unmatched. This CDR3 has 16 residues. Written as DNA, the CDR3 is TGTGCCACCAGCGGTTGGGACAGGGGCGCTTCAGAGACCCAGTACTTC. The encoded protein is CATSGWDRGASETQYF.

In DNA form, the CDR3 reads TGTGCCACCAGTGATTCCGGGACAGGGAATGAAAAACTGTTTTTT. Its protein is CATSDSGTGNEKLFF. The J gene is TRBJ1-4, the V gene TRBV24-1; TRBD1 matches 9 bases. CDR3 size: 15 residues. Trimming removed 2 bases from V and 5 bases from J; junction bases left unmatched: 2. From germline, CDR1 is KGHDR and CDR2 SFDVKD.

The CDR3 nucleotides read TGTGCCAGCAAGGGGGACGCTGGAAACACCATATATTTT. Its translation: CASKGDAGNTIYF. The V and J genes are TRBV2 and TRBJ1-3, with a possible D match to TRBD1 (6 bases). The CDR3 is 13 residues long. Germline V gene data show CDR1 as SNHLY and CDR2 as FYNNEI. The V end was cut by 7 bases, the J end by 2 bases, with 9 bases between.

The rearrangement uses TRBV28 and TRBJ1-5; D is undetermined. Germline V gene data show CDR1 as MDHEN and CDR2 as SYDVKM. This CDR3 contains 14 residues. V shed 7 bases and J shed 0 bases, with 10 bases lying between them. DNA for the CDR3: TGTGCCAGCACCGTCAGCGGTAGCAATCAGCCCCAGCATTTT. This gives the protein CASTVSGSNQPQHF. Combining the CDR3 with reference TRBV28 and TRBJ1-5 gives the whole variable domain DVKVTQSSRYLVKRTGEKVFLECVQDMDHENMFWYRQDPGLGLRLIYFSYDVKMKEKGDIPEGYSVSREKKERFSLILESASTNQTSMYLCASTVSGSNQPQHFGDGTRLSIL.

The chain employs TRBV6-5 and TRBJ1-1, with TRBD1 matching over 7 bases. V lost 6 bases to trimming and J lost 1 base; unmatched junction nucleotides: 5. CDR1 is MNHEY and CDR2 is SVGAGI in the germline V gene. The CDR3 runs 14 residues. The CDR3 region is CASRPGTENTEAFF. In DNA, the CDR3 is TGTGCCAGCAGGCCCGGGACAGAGAACACTGAAGCTTTCTTT.

The chain is built from TRBV12-3 or TRBV12-4 and TRBJ1-2, with a possible D match to TRBD1 (6 bases). CDR3 length: 13 residues. Between the trimmed V and J ends, which lost 3 bases and 8 bases, there was a span of 13 bases. Here the CDR3 DNA reads TGTGCCAGCAGTTTGAACAGGGTGGGCGGCTACACCTTC. This sequence encodes CASSLNRVGGYTF.

V is TRBV5-5 and J is TRBJ1-6; unclear D gene. Trimming shortened V by 1 base and J by 2 bases, and 7 bases separated the two germline ends. The V gene's germline CDR1 is SGHKS and CDR2 YYEKEE (reference sequence). The CDR3 is made up of 15 amino acids. The CDR3 DNA is TGTGCCAGCAGCTTGTCCGGGGCCTATAATTCACCCCTCCACTTT. Encoded protein: CASSLSGAYNSPLHF.

The chain links TRBV24-1 to TRBJ2-2; 8 bases align to TRBD2. V shed 5 bases and J 4 bases; nucleotides not matched to a gene: 8. Germline V lookup: CDR1 KGHDR, CDR2 SFDVKD. CDR3 length equals 16 residues. CDR3: CATSVTGLAGTGELFF. The DNA of the CDR3 is TGTGCCACCAGTGTTACCGGACTAGCAGGCACCGGGGAGCTGTTTTTT.

J is TRBJ2-3 and V is TRBV24-1; D is undetermined. The V and J ends lost 5 bases and 2 bases respectively, with 10 bases between them. The CDR3 spans 14 residues. Germline V gives CDR1 KGHDR, CDR2 SFDVKD. The CDR3 sequence is CATSGDIPTDTQYF. DNA for the CDR3: TGTGCCACCAGTGGTGACATACCCACAGATACGCAGTATTTT.

The genes are TRBV9 and TRBJ2-2; TRBD2 might be the D (6 bases). CDR1 is SGDLS and CDR2 is YYNGEE in the germline V gene. Trimming took 0 bases from V and 0 from J, leaving 9 bases between them. The CDR3 length is 16 residues. The CDR3 region is CASSVVSGPNTGELFF. The CDR3 DNA is TGTGCCAGCAGCGTAGTTAGCGGACCGAACACCGGGGAGCTGTTTTTT.

In this sample, this clone turned up once. The chain uses TRBV7-9 and TRBJ1-1; no definite D call. There are 14 residues in the CDR3. From germline, CDR1 is SEHNR and CDR2 FQNEAQ (reference sequence). V lost 6 bases and J 3 bases, leaving 14 bases between the germline ends. CDR3 protein: CASRVPGRDTEAFF. The CDR3 nucleotides are TGTGCCAGCAGGGTACCCGGGAGGGACACTGAAGCTTTCTTT.

This clone was counted between two and nine times. The chain joins TRBV7-6 to TRBJ2-7; D uncertain. The V gene's germline CDR1 is SGHVS and CDR2 FNYEAQ. This CDR3 comprises 13 residues. V was clipped by 1 base and J by 3 bases, with 7 bases between them. The CDR3 protein is CASSLEPYYEQYF. CDR3 sequence (DNA): TGTGCCAGCAGCTTAGAACCCTACTACGAGCAGTACTTC.

This sequence joins TRBV5-8 and TRBJ2-5, with D tentatively TRBD2 (6 bases). The CDR3 spans 14 residues. V was trimmed by 1 base and J by 1 base, leaving 8 bases between them. Germline assignment: CDR1 SGHTS and CDR2 YDEGEE. The DNA for the CDR3 is TGTGCCAGCAGCTTGTTGGAGGGCCAAGAGACCCAGTACTTC. This gives the protein CASSLLEGQETQYF.

V gene TRBV5-6 combines with J gene TRBJ2-2; D call uncertain. Trimming took off 4 bases at V and 0 bases at J, with 13 bases between the two ends. Germline values: CDR1 SGHDT, CDR2 YYEEEE. The CDR3 is 16 residues long. The CDR3 nucleotides read TGTGCCAGCAGCCCCTTGGCAGCGTCGAACACCGGGGAGCTGTTTTTT. It codes for CASSPLAASNTGELFF.

The CDR3 sequence is CASSSAGTYGYTF. The CDR3 bases are TGCGCCAGCAGCTCGGCGGGTACATATGGCTACACCTTC. V usage is TRBV5-1 and J usage is TRBJ1-2; unclear D gene. Germline V gives CDR1 SGHRS, CDR2 YFSETQ. Trimming shortened V by 3 bases and J by 5 bases, and 11 bases separated the two germline ends. This CDR3 comprises 13 residues.

This chain uses TRBV18 with TRBJ1-2; 11 nucleotides align to TRBD1. The CDR3 extends over 13 amino acids. CDR1 and CDR2 from the germline V gene are KGHSH and LQKENI. V shed 3 bases and J 6 bases; nucleotides not matched to a gene: 0. CDR3 amino acids: CASSPGQGDGYTF. CDR3 coding DNA: TGTGCCAGCTCACCGGGACAGGGGGATGGCTACACCTTC.

CDR3 coding DNA: TGTGCCAGCAGTGAAGCTCCAGGGAAAGGCTACACCTTC. Translating it yields CASSEAPGKGYTF. V gene TRBV6-1 combines with J gene TRBJ1-2; possible D gene TRBD1, 5 bases. Trimming took 0 bases from V and 8 from J, leaving 10 bases between them. The CDR3 covers 13 residues. From germline, CDR1 is MNHNS and CDR2 SASEGT.

V gene TRBV5-8 combines with J gene TRBJ1-6; D is possibly TRBD1 (5 bases). Germline-derived CDR1 and CDR2 are SGHTS and YDEGEE. The CDR3 spans 14 residues. V dropped 0 bases and J dropped 13 bases, with 14 bases sitting between them. Here the CDR3 DNA reads TGTGCCAGCAGCTTGGACAGGCAACGAGGCCCCCTCCACTTT. Translation: CASSLDRQRGPLHF.

The chain couples TRBV7-6 to TRBJ1-1; D not certain. The CDR3 is made up of 11 amino acids. Germline CDR1 is SGHVS and CDR2 is FNYEAQ. Trimming pared 8 bases from V and 4 bases from J, leaving 8 bases between. CDR3 sequence reads: CASGRSTEAFF. DNA for the CDR3: TGTGCCAGCGGGCGATCCACTGAAGCTTTCTTT.

This chain joins TRBV6-5 and TRBJ2-7; 13 bases agree with TRBD2. V was clipped by 2 bases and J by 2 bases; unmatched bases: 3. The CDR3 sequence is 16 residues long. Germline V gives CDR1 MNHEY, CDR2 SVGAGI. The CDR3 bases are TGTGCCAGCAGTTACCACGGGACTAGCGGGGCCTACGAGCAGTACTTC. It translates to CASSYHGTSGAYEQYF.

This chain connects TRBV20-1 to TRBJ1-3, with 7 bases that match TRBD1. CDR1 is DFQATT and CDR2 is SNEGSKA in the germline V gene (reference sequence). This CDR3 is 11 amino acids long. V dropped 4 bases and J dropped 11; count of bases not matched to a gene: 5. The CDR3 sequence is CSATTGSAIYF. CDR3 nucleotides: TGCAGTGCTACGACAGGGAGCGCCATATATTTT.

J is TRBJ1-4 and V is TRBV3-1 (or the pseudogene TRBV3-2), with TRBD1 as a possible D gene (5 bases). Trimming stripped 4 bases from V and 0 bases from J, with 6 bases between. Germline values: CDR1 LGHDT, CDR2 YNNKEL (reference sequence). The CDR3 totals 14 residues. CDR3 protein: CASSRGATNEKLFF. In DNA, the CDR3 is TGTGCCAGCAGCCGGGGCGCAACTAATGAAAAACTGTTTTTT.

There are a few counts of this clone. The chain is built from TRBV24-1 and TRBJ2-3; 8 positions agree with TRBD2. Trimming removed 8 bases from V and 4 bases from J; junction bases left unmatched: 7. CDR1 and CDR2 (germline): KGHDR, SFDVKD. This CDR3 has 14 residues. This chain's CDR3 is CATTRGGAADTQYF. CDR3 nucleotides: TGTGCCACCACTCGGGGGGGGGCCGCAGATACGCAGTATTTT.

The V gene is TRBV5-4, the J gene TRBJ2-6; TRBD2 agrees at 8 bases. Germline assignment: CDR1 SGHNT and CDR2 YYREEE (reference sequence). Trimming at V came to 8 bases and at J to 0 bases, leaving 13 bases not matched to a gene. There are 18 residues in the CDR3. CDR3 sequence reads: CASSPGGGGLSGANVLTF. CDR3 DNA sequence: TGTGCCAGTTCACCCGGGGGGGGAGGTCTCTCTGGGGCCAACGTCCTGACTTTC. Drawing the rest from reference TRBV5-4 and TRBJ2-6, the complete variable domain is ETGVTQSPTHLIKTRGQQVTLRCSSQSGHNTVSWYQQALGQGPQFIFQYYREEENGRGNFPPRFSGLQFPNYSSELNVNALELDDSALYLCASSPGGGGLSGANVLTFGAGSRLTVL.

This chain uses TRBV24-1 with TRBJ2-1, with 10 bases lining up with TRBD1. Germline trimming cut 4 bases from V and 0 bases from J; bases unmatched to any gene: 5. The CDR3 contains 17 residues. Germline-derived CDR1 and CDR2 are KGHDR and SFDVKD. In nucleotides, the CDR3 is TGTGCCACCAGTGACTCCAGGACAGGGGGCTCCTACAATGAGCAGTTCTTC. This sequence encodes CATSDSRTGGSYNEQFF.

This sequence joins TRBV7-9 and TRBJ1-1; TRBD1 aligns across 9 bases. Germline CDR1 and CDR2: SEHNR and FQNEAQ (reference sequence). V lost 5 bases, J lost 5 bases, and 3 bases stayed unmatched. The CDR3 is 13 residues long. The CDR3 is CASSQTGGTEAFF. DNA of the CDR3: TGTGCCAGCAGCCAGACAGGGGGGACTGAAGCTTTCTTT.